The 20 T cell receptor beta chains listed next were all sequenced from one sample in a study of regulatory T cells in long-lasting Graves disease. The time point was: newly diagnosed GD, antithyroid drugs for less than 3 months. After RNA was extracted from PBMCs, the TCR library was made from it. Library construction for TCR beta used iRepertoire HTBI primers and Arm-PCR of CDR3 regions. TCRdb redid the calling of the multiplex PCR reads with MiXCR, one entry per CDR3 protein. Of 350,000 to 550,000 distinct CDR3 sequences listed, over 15% are singletons. The same data also went into a second study, on T cells in Graves' hyperthyroidism and ophthalmopathy.

The material was peripheral blood mononuclear cells (PBMCs), obtained at new diagnosis, from a patient treated with antithyroid drugs. These receptors all come from a woman between 18 and 29 years old with Graves disease.

The chain joins TRBV19 to TRBJ1-5; the D is unclear. The germline gives CDR1 LNHDA, CDR2 SQIVND (reference sequence). This CDR3 has 12 amino acids. The germline V and J ends were trimmed by 9 bases and 5 bases, with 11 bases remaining between them. The CDR3 spells CASRTGDQPQHF. The DNA for the CDR3 is TGTGCCAGCCGGACGGGCGATCAGCCCCAGCATTTT.

This clonotype was observed at least ten times. V gene TRBV7-9 combines with J gene TRBJ2-3; D unresolved. The length of the CDR3 is 13 residues. Per the germline V gene, CDR1 is SEHNR and CDR2 is FQNEAQ (reference sequence). Trimming pared 2 bases from V and 4 bases from J, leaving 7 bases between. This CDR3 is CASSLQRSDTQYF. The CDR3 nucleotides read TGTGCCAGCAGCTTACAGAGGTCAGATACGCAGTATTTT.

This clonotype was counted ten times or more. The chain is built from TRBV29-1 and TRBJ2-5; TRBD2 is a possible D gene (5 bases). The V gene's germline CDR1 is SQVTM and CDR2 ANQGSEA. This CDR3 is built from 10 residues. V was cut by 4 bases and J by 7 bases, with 7 bases left in between. This chain's CDR3 is CSVASGTQYF. In DNA form, the CDR3 reads TGCAGCGTTGCAAGCGGGACCCAGTACTTC.

A remark on this clonotype: An end of the junction differs from the germline gene, which may be a read error. The V call is TRBV9, the J call TRBJ2-7; weak D call: TRBD2 (7 bases). Germline V gene sequence: CDR1 SGDLS, CDR2 YYNGEE. This CDR3 contains 13 residues. The CDR3 sequence is CASSPWGGAELYF. CDR3 sequence (DNA): TGTGCCAGCAGCCCTTGGGGGGGCGCCGAGCTGTACTTC.

This clonotype appeared many times. This chain connects TRBV6-1 to TRBJ1-5; the match to TRBD1 covers 9 bases. This CDR3 has 17 residues. Germline V gene data show CDR1 as MNHNS and CDR2 as SASEGT. V shed 5 bases and J 4 bases; nucleotides not matched to a gene: 12. The DNA of the CDR3 is TGTGCCAGCAGTAAAAGGGCAGGGACAGGGACTAATCAGCCCCAGCATTTT. Residues: CASSKRAGTGTNQPQHF.

This clonotype was counted many times. This chain joins TRBV6-9 and TRBJ2-7; D uncertain. Germline loops: CDR1 MNHGY, CDR2 SVAAGI. V lost 2 bases to trimming and J lost 0 bases, with 8 bases between them. The CDR3 length is 14 residues. The chain's CDR3 is CASSYRTPSYEQYF. CDR3 nucleotide sequence: TGTGCCAGCAGTTATCGAACTCCCTCCTACGAGCAGTACTTC.

Notes on this clonotype: The junction does not match germline at one end; this may be a read error. The chain is built from TRBV20-1 and TRBJ2-1; perhaps TRBD1 as D (6 bases). The CDR3 extends over 14 amino acids. Germline-derived CDR1 and CDR2 are DFQATT and SNEGSKA (reference sequence). The DNA of the CDR3 is TGCAGTGTTAGATTTGAAGAGGGGGTCAATGAGCAGTTCTTC. This gives the protein CSVRFEEGVNEQFF.

The chain carries TRBV7-9 and TRBJ2-2, with D tentatively TRBD1 or TRBD2 (5 bases each). CDR3 length: 17 amino acids. Germline V gene data show CDR1 as SEHNR and CDR2 as FQNEAQ (reference sequence). V was clipped by 4 bases and J by 0 bases, with 15 bases between them. The CDR3 bases are TGTGCCAGCAGCTCCTCCCCCGGGACGGCGAACACCGGGGAGCTGTTTTTT. It codes for CASSSSPGTANTGELFF.

The J gene is TRBJ2-2, the V gene TRBV24-1, with 8 bases that match TRBD1. The CDR3 runs 19 residues. CDR1 and CDR2 (germline): KGHDR, SFDVKD. J lost 1 base, V lost 1 base, and 10 bases had no gene match. DNA of the CDR3: TGTGCCACCAGTGATTTTCTGACCCCGGGACAGGTGAACACCGGGGAGCTGTTTTTT. It specifies CATSDFLTPGQVNTGELFF.

This clonotype occurred many times. This chain joins TRBV12-3 or TRBV12-4 and TRBJ1-1; D is ambiguous. The CDR3 loop spans 12 amino acids. The V end lost 2 bases, the J end lost 9 bases, and 10 bases lay between the germline ends. CDR3 sequence (DNA): TGTGCCAGCAGTTTAATAGCCAACAAAGCTTTCTTT. It specifies CASSLIANKAFF.

This clonotype was detected many times. The chain has TRBV20-1 and TRBJ2-1; D perhaps matches TRBD2 (5 bases). The V end was cut by 0 bases, the J end by 4 bases, with 10 bases between. The germline V gene has CDR1 DFQATT and CDR2 SNEGSKA (reference sequence). The CDR3 is 14 amino acids. CDR3 amino acids: CSARDERKYNEQFF. The DNA for the CDR3 is TGCAGTGCTAGAGATGAGCGGAAGTACAATGAGCAGTTCTTC.

The chain carries TRBV14 and TRBJ1-5, with D perhaps TRBD1 (5 bases). Trimming shortened V by 2 bases and J by 6 bases, and 17 bases separated the two germline ends. The germline gives CDR1 SGHDN, CDR2 FVKESK. The CDR3 runs to 16 residues. The CDR3 sequence: CASSQQGGSTSQPQHF. The CDR3 bases are TGTGCCAGCAGCCAACAGGGTGGGTCAACCAGTCAGCCCCAGCATTTT.

The V gene is TRBV11-3, the J gene TRBJ2-1; 7 bases line up with TRBD2. The CDR3 totals 14 residues. V trimming: 7 bases; J trimming: 6 bases; junction bases outside the gene matches: 9. Germline CDR1 reads SGHNT; CDR2 reads YENEEA. The CDR3 is CASTSWDYLNEQFF. In nucleotides, the CDR3 is TGTGCCAGCACCTCCTGGGACTACCTCAATGAGCAGTTCTTC. Based on the CDR3 plus reference TRBV11-3 and TRBJ2-1, the full variable domain is EAGVVQSPRYKIIEKKQPVAFWCNPISGHNTLYWYLQNLGQGPELLIRYENEEAVDDSQLPKDRFSAERLKGVDSTLKIQPAELGDSAVYLCASTSWDYLNEQFFGPGTRLTVL.

This clonotype was counted ten times or more. The V call is TRBV2, the J call TRBJ2-3, with D perhaps TRBD1 or TRBD2 (7 bases each). The germline V and J ends were trimmed by 9 bases and 0 bases, with 16 bases remaining between them. CDR3 length: 15 residues. Germline values: CDR1 SNHLY, CDR2 FYNNEI. Here the CDR3 reads CARGGDSTSTDTQYF. The CDR3 DNA is TGTGCCAGGGGGGGGGACAGTACTAGCACAGATACGCAGTATTTT.

This clonotype appeared a few times. This chain uses TRBV29-1 with TRBJ2-1, with 13 bases fitting TRBD2. Gene TRBJ2-5 matches the end of the DNA better, so the J call may be wrong. CDR3 length: 19 residues. CDR1 is SQVTM, CDR2 ANQGSEA, per germline. In DNA form, the CDR3 reads TGCAGCGTTGAAGAGGGGACTAGCGGGACCGTCGTGGAAGCAGAGACCCAGTACTTC. This sequence encodes CSVEEGTSGTVVEAETQYF.

The chain recombines TRBV29-1 with TRBJ1-1; D remains unclear. CDR3 length: 14 amino acids. CDR1 is SQVTM and CDR2 is ANQGSEA in the germline V gene. V lost 4 bases and J 0 bases, leaving 12 bases between the germline ends. DNA for the CDR3: TGCAGCGTTGTAGGCTACGGAATGAACACTGAAGCTTTCTTT. It codes for CSVVGYGMNTEAFF.

Ten or more counts support this clonotype. The chain couples TRBV28 to TRBJ1-5; tentative D call: TRBD1 (6 bases). This CDR3 contains 14 residues. Trimming left V 1 base short and J 7 bases short, with 11 bases between. The germline V gene has CDR1 MDHEN and CDR2 SYDVKM. This chain's CDR3 is CASSLYTGPQPQHF. CDR3 sequence (DNA): TGTGCCAGCAGTTTATACACAGGGCCACAGCCCCAGCATTTT.

This clonotype was picked up a small number of times. The chain uses TRBV2 and TRBJ2-1; unclear D gene. Germline CDR1 and CDR2: SNHLY and FYNNEI. The CDR3 runs to 15 residues. V was trimmed by 8 bases and J by 4 bases, leaving 18 bases between them. CDR3 sequence (DNA): TGTGCCAGCTCCACGGGTCCCGCCGGGTACAATGAGCAGTTCTTC. This translates into CASSTGPAGYNEQFF.

This clonotype came up a few times. The V gene is TRBV20-1, the J gene TRBJ1-1, with a possible D match to TRBD1 (6 bases). From germline, CDR1 is DFQATT and CDR2 SNEGSKA (reference sequence). V was shortened by 2 bases and J by 2 bases, with 15 bases between the two germline ends. The CDR3 loop spans 15 amino acids. CDR3 DNA sequence: TGCAGTGCTAGATCCCCGACAGGAACTAACACTGAAGCTTTCTTT. Residues: CSARSPTGTNTEAFF.

This clonotype was seen many times. The chain uses TRBV6-1 and TRBJ2-7; 10 bases match TRBD1. CDR1 is MNHNS, CDR2 SASEGT, per germline. Unmatched junction bases numbered 17, after V lost 6 bases and J lost 0 bases. CDR3 length equals 19 residues. CDR3 amino acids: CASRQSRDRGGRNSYEQYF. CDR3 nucleotides: TGTGCCAGCAGACAGAGCCGGGACAGGGGCGGGAGGAACTCCTACGAGCAGTACTTC.